This T cell receptor (beta chain) appears in the sequencing data of a study of CD8 T cells in ankylosing spondylitis. The TCR beta libraries were generated through quantitative 5'-RACE incorporating molecular barcodes. TCRdb re-derived calls from the 5' RACE reads in MiXCR, one entry per CDR3 protein. The sample contains approximately 260,000 distinct CDR3 sequences, 15% to 20% of which appear only once. Regarding the study as a whole: Clones linked to disease, bearing a CD8+ phenotype, were relatively rare in peripheral blood. Some of the motif variants had earlier been found in reactive arthritis patients' fluid and blood. There was reportedly significant enrichment of clones that were disease-linked in matched ankylosing spondylitis synovial fluid.

This clonotype has ten or more counts. Its antigen is still unknown. The receptor was derived from a male donor with ankylosing spondylitis or in good health (not recorded which). Source material: blood, either unsorted or a sorted T cell fraction (not recorded which).

The CDR3 reads CASRYSSYEQYF. DNA of the CDR3: TGTGCCAGCAGGTACTCCTCCTACGAGCAGTACTTC. V and J are TRBV25-1 and TRBJ2-7; D not resolved. CDR3 length: 12 residues. The germline V gene has CDR1 MGHDK and CDR2 SYGVNS. V was cut by 6 bases and J by 0 bases, with 6 bases left in between.